The sample holds many counts of the clone carrying this TCR beta chain. The antigen is unknown. The sample belongs to a study of prognosis after radiotherapy for stage I lung cancer. For the study at large: Patient ages ran from about 50 to 84, with a median of 74.5 years, and the group had over ten men and several women. Study conclusions and caveats: Stereotactic body radiation therapy was followed by a fall in unique TCR clone counts, with a median of approximately 10,000 versus 7,000.

Between the trimmed V and J ends, which lost 1 base and 3 bases, there was a span of 7 bases. Germline V CDR1 and CDR2: SQVTM, ANQGSEA. The CDR3 is 13 residues long. Disease was node-negative on CT and PET/CT in all patients; none had prior chemotherapy, radiotherapy or other malignancies. For each of two time points, an approximately 6.1-milliliter draw of peripheral blood was taken. Starting from genomic DNA, TCR beta CDR3 was amplified through two-round multiplex PCR. First-round PCR amplification was performed with primers specific to each TRBV and TRBJ gene. MiXCR, applied by TCRdb to the multiplex PCR reads, yields one record per CDR3 protein. This table has 15,000 or so distinct CDR3 sequences, over 25% appearing once.

The sample was PBMCs, taken before or after stereotactic body radiation therapy (not recorded which). J is TRBJ2-1 and V is TRBV29-1, with a tentative D call TRBD2 (5 bases). The sequence came from a donor over 45 with non-small cell lung cancer. As DNA, the CDR3 is TGCAGCGTTGAAGGGGGAGACTACAATGAGCAGTTCTTC. Translation: CSVEGGDYNEQFF.